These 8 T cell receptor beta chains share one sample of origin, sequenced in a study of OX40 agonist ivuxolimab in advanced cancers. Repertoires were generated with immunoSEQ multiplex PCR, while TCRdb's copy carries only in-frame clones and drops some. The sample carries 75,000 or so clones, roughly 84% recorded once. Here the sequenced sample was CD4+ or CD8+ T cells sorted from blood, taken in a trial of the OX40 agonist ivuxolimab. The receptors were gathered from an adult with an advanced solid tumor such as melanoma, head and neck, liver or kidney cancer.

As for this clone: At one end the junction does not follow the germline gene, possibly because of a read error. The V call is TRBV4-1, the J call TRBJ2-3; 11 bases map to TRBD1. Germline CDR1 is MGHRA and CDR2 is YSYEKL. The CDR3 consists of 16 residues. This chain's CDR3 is CASSDHFPGQGDVWDF. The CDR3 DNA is TGCGCCAGCAGCGACCACTTTCCGGGACAGGGGGACGTGTGGGATTTT.

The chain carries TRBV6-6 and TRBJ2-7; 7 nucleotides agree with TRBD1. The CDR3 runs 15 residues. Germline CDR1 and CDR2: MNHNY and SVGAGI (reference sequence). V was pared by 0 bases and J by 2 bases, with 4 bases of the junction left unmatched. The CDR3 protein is CASSYSVDRAYEQYF. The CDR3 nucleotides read TGTGCCAGCAGTTACTCGGTTGACAGGGCCTACGAGCAGTACTTC.

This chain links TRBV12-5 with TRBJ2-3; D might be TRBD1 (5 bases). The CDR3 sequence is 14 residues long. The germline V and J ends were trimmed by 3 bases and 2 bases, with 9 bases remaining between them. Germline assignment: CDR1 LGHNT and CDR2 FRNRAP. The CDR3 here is CASGLLDTTDTQYF. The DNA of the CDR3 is TGTGCTAGTGGTTTATTGGACACCACAGATACGCAGTATTTT.

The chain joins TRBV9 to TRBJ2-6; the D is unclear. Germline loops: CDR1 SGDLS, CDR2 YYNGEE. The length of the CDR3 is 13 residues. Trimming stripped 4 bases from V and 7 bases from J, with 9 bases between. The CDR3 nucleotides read TGTGCCAGCAGCCCAATAGGAGCCAACGTCCTGACTTTC. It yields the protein CASSPIGANVLTF.

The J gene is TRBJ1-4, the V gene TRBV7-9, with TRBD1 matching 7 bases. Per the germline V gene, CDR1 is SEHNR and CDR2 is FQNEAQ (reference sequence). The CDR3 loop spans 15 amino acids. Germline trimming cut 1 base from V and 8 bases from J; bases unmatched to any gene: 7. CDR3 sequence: CASSLGPGTDEKLFF. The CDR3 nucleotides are TGTGCCAGCAGCTTAGGTCCCGGGACAGACGAAAAACTGTTTTTT.

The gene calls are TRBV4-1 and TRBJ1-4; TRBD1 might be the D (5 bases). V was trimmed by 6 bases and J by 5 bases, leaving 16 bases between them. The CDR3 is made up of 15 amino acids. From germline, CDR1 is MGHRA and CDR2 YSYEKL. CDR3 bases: TGCGCCAGCAGACCCACAGGAGAGGGGAATGAAAAACTGTTTTTT. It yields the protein CASRPTGEGNEKLFF.

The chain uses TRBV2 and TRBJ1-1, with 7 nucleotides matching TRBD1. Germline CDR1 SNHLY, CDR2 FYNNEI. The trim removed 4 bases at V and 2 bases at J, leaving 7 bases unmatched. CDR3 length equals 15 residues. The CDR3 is CASSVGQVQNTEAFF. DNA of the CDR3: TGTGCCAGCAGTGTAGGACAGGTACAAAACACTGAAGCTTTCTTT.

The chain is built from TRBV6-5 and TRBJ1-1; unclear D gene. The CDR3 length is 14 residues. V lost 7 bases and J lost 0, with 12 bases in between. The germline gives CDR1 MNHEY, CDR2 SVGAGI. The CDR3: CASKPRLMNTEAFF. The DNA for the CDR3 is TGTGCCAGCAAACCCCGACTGATGAACACTGAAGCTTTCTTT.